The rows below give T cell receptor beta chains drawn from one sample of a study of post-analysis software for immune sequencing data. TCRdb independently ran MiXCR on the PCR reads; one entry per CDR3 protein. The data show fewer than 700,000 distinct CDR3 sequences, roughly two fifths seen once. The sequenced material came from blood. These receptor sequences come from a girl aged 10 to 17 with multiple sclerosis. Both conserved end residues are part of each CDR3. A D gene is named only where the DNA matches it firmly. Clone size is given for some rows only: seen once, a few or many times, or a class if the clone is expanded.

d_gene: TRBD2
j_gene: TRBJ2-3
abundance: .
v_gene: TRBV20-1
CDR3aa: CSARWLAGDTQYF
CDR3nt: TGCAGTGCTAGATGGCTAGCGGGAGATACGCAGTATTTT

d_gene: .
j_gene: TRBJ1-2
abundance: .
v_gene: TRBV21-1
CDR3aa: CASSKLNNYGYTF
CDR3nt: TGTGCCAGCAGCAAACTGAACAACTATGGCTACACCTTC

d_gene: TRBD2
j_gene: TRBJ2-7
abundance: once
v_gene: TRBV6-1
CDR3aa: CASSEGTSVTYEQYF
CDR3nt: TGTGCCAGCAGTGAGGGCACTAGCGTAACCTACGAGCAGTACTTC

d_gene: TRBD1
j_gene: TRBJ1-2
abundance: .
v_gene: TRBV6-4
CDR3aa: CASRNSYRGVLGGYTF
CDR3nt: TGTGCCAGCAGAAATTCCTACAGGGGAGTCTTGGGAGGCTACACCTTC

d_gene: TRBD2
j_gene: TRBJ2-3
abundance: .
v_gene: TRBV6-4
CDR3aa: CASSSSASGGDTDTQYF
CDR3nt: TGTGCCAGCAGTTCATCGGCTAGCGGGGGTGACACAGATACGCAGTATTTT

d_gene: .
j_gene: TRBJ1-2
abundance: .
v_gene: TRBV5-1
CDR3aa: CASSLSLTEYTF
CDR3nt: TGCGCCAGCAGCTTGAGCCTAACGGAGTACACCTTC

d_gene: .
j_gene: TRBJ2-5
abundance: .
v_gene: TRBV14
CDR3aa: CASSNHGLQETQYF
CDR3nt: TGTGCCAGCAGCAACCACGGGCTCCAAGAGACCCAGTACTTC

d_gene: .
j_gene: TRBJ2-7
abundance: .
v_gene: TRBV27
CDR3aa: CASRYGRTYEQYF
CDR3nt: TGTGCCAGCAGATATGGACGGACCTACGAGCAGTACTTC

d_gene: TRBD2
j_gene: TRBJ2-7
abundance: .
v_gene: TRBV4-1
CDR3aa: CASSQEESGSGRASEQYF
CDR3nt: TGCGCCAGCAGCCAAGAAGAAAGTGGCAGCGGGAGGGCGAGTGAGCAGTACTTC

d_gene: .
j_gene: TRBJ2-7
abundance: .
v_gene: TRBV5-1
CDR3aa: CASSLDATSYEQYF
CDR3nt: TGCGCCAGCAGCTTGGATGCGACCTCCTACGAGCAGTACTTC

d_gene: .
j_gene: TRBJ2-3
abundance: few
v_gene: TRBV20-1
CDR3aa: CSASGWSGTQYF
CDR3nt: TGCAGTGCTAGCGGTTGGTCAGGTACGCAGTATTTT

d_gene: .
j_gene: TRBJ2-3
abundance: .
v_gene: TRBV6-6
CDR3aa: CASSYPRETTDTQYF
CDR3nt: TGTGCCAGCAGTTACCCCAGGGAGACCACAGATACGCAGTATTTT

d_gene: .
j_gene: TRBJ2-3
abundance: few
v_gene: TRBV29-1
CDR3aa: CRAGTRSTDTQYF
CDR3nt: TGCAGGGCGGGCACTAGAAGCACAGATACGCAGTATTTT

d_gene: TRBD1
j_gene: TRBJ1-2
abundance: .
v_gene: TRBV29-1
CDR3aa: CSVESRPGTGVSYGYTF
CDR3nt: TGCAGCGTTGAATCACGTCCCGGGACAGGAGTAAGTTATGGCTACACCTTC

d_gene: .
j_gene: TRBJ2-2
abundance: .
v_gene: TRBV24-1
CDR3aa: CATSDLRRDTGELFF
CDR3nt: TGTGCCACCAGTGATCTTAGAAGGGACACCGGGGAGCTGTTTTTT

d_gene: TRBD1
j_gene: TRBJ2-3
abundance: few
v_gene: TRBV25-1
CDR3aa: CASSPTGVITDTQYF
CDR3nt: TGTGCCAGCAGTCCGACAGGGGTAATAACAGATACGCAGTATTTT

d_gene: .
j_gene: TRBJ2-7
abundance: .
v_gene: TRBV6-2/TRBV6-3
CDR3aa: CASRERYEQYF
CDR3nt: TGTGCCAGCAGAGAAAGATACGAGCAGTACTTC

d_gene: TRBD1
j_gene: TRBJ2-4
abundance: few
v_gene: TRBV7-3
CDR3aa: CASSSSGGYIQYF
CDR3nt: TGTGCCAGCAGCTCGTCAGGGGGCTACATTCAGTACTTC

d_gene: .
j_gene: TRBJ1-6
abundance: .
v_gene: TRBV11-2
CDR3aa: CASGPPLHF
CDR3nt: TGTGCCAGCGGCCCACCCCTCCACTTT

d_gene: .
j_gene: TRBJ1-2
abundance: .
v_gene: TRBV6-5
CDR3aa: CASSPGGIVNGYTF
CDR3nt: TGTGCCAGCAGCCCCGGGGGTATAGTCAATGGCTACACCTTC

d_gene: TRBD1
j_gene: TRBJ2-2
abundance: .
v_gene: TRBV29-1
CDR3aa: CSVLNDRAGELFF
CDR3nt: TGCAGCGTTTTGAACGACAGGGCCGGGGAGCTGTTTTTT

d_gene: .
j_gene: TRBJ2-1
abundance: .
v_gene: TRBV12-3/TRBV12-4
CDR3aa: CASSTSPRGQFF
CDR3nt: TGTGCCAGCTCTACTAGCCCCAGGGGGCAGTTCTTC

d_gene: .
j_gene: TRBJ2-5
abundance: .
v_gene: TRBV6-5
CDR3aa: CASRYSRPAQKQYF
CDR3nt: TGTGCCAGCAGGTACTCGAGGCCAGCTCAGAAGCAGTACTTC

d_gene: .
j_gene: TRBJ1-2
abundance: .
v_gene: TRBV11-2
CDR3aa: CASSLEPGAGSGYTF
CDR3nt: TGTGCCAGCAGCTTAGAGCCGGGGGCGGGTTCGGGCTACACCTTC

d_gene: .
j_gene: TRBJ2-7
abundance: .
v_gene: TRBV4-1
CDR3aa: CASSQGQQRYEQYF
CDR3nt: TGCGCCAGCAGCCAGGGGCAGCAACGGTACGAGCAGTACTTC

d_gene: .
j_gene: TRBJ2-3
abundance: .
v_gene: TRBV12-3/TRBV12-4
CDR3aa: CASSPVIDTQYF
CDR3nt: TGTGCCAGCAGCCCTGTCATTGATACGCAGTATTTT

d_gene: TRBD2
j_gene: TRBJ2-3
abundance: .
v_gene: TRBV15
CDR3aa: CATSGRLAGTDTQYF
CDR3nt: TGTGCCACCAGCGGTCGACTAGCGGGGACAGATACGCAGTATTTT

d_gene: .
j_gene: TRBJ2-7
abundance: few
v_gene: TRBV12-3/TRBV12-4
CDR3aa: CASSFVGGVRYEQYF
CDR3nt: TGTGCCAGCAGTTTCGTCGGGGGTGTTAGGTACGAGCAGTACTTC

d_gene: .
j_gene: TRBJ2-1
abundance: .
v_gene: TRBV9
CDR3aa: CASSVGRESIEQFF
CDR3nt: TGTGCCAGCAGCGTAGGAAGGGAGTCGATTGAGCAGTTCTTC

d_gene: .
j_gene: TRBJ1-1
abundance: .
v_gene: TRBV6-5
CDR3aa: CASSYGVLNTEAFF
CDR3nt: TGTGCCAGCAGTTACGGAGTTCTGAACACTGAAGCTTTCTTT

d_gene: .
j_gene: TRBJ2-1
abundance: .
v_gene: TRBV20-1
CDR3aa: CSAKRGAYNEQFF
CDR3nt: TGCAGTGCTAAAAGAGGCGCCTACAATGAGCAGTTCTTC

d_gene: TRBD1
j_gene: TRBJ1-5
abundance: few
v_gene: TRBV20-1
CDR3aa: CSAQTGGSNQPQHF
CDR3nt: TGCAGTGCCCAGACAGGGGGAAGCAATCAGCCCCAGCATTTT

d_gene: TRBD2
j_gene: TRBJ2-1
abundance: .
v_gene: TRBV12-3/TRBV12-4
CDR3aa: CASRTSGSPHEQFF
CDR3nt: TGTGCCAGCAGGACTAGCGGGAGCCCCCATGAGCAGTTCTTC

d_gene: TRBD1
j_gene: TRBJ2-7
abundance: .
v_gene: TRBV10-3
CDR3aa: CAISEPDRGTYEQYF
CDR3nt: TGTGCCATCAGTGAGCCGGACAGGGGCACCTACGAGCAGTACTTC